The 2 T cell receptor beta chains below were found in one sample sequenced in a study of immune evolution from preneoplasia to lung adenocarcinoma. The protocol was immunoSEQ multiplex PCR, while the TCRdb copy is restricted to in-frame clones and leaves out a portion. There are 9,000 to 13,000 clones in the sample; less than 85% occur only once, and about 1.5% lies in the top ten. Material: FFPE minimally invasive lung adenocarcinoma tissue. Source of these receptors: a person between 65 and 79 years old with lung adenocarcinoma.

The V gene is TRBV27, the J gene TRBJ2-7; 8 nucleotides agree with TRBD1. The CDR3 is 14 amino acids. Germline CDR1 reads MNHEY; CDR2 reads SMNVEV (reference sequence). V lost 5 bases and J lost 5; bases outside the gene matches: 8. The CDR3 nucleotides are TGTGCCAGCAGTCGCCAGGGGGCCGGGGACGAGCAGTACTTC. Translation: CASSRQGAGDEQYF.

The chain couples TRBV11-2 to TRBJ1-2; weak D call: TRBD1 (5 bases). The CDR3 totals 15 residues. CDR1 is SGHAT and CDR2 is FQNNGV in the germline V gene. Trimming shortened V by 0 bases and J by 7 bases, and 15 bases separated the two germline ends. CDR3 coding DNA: TGTGCCAGCAGCTTAGATCAAGTAGCAGGGAGTGGCTACACCTTC. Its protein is CASSLDQVAGSGYTF.